This T cell receptor beta chain came from a study of OX40 agonist ivuxolimab in advanced cancers. Study in general: In this cohort, patients received ivuxolimab, an agonistic anti-OX40 (CD134) antibody. The patients received ivuxolimab by intravenous route every 2 weeks at 0.01 to 10 mg/kg. Antecedent anti-PD-1, anti-PD-L1 or anti-CTLA-4 therapy was permissible, with under 50% having received some. Notes on the study in general: The work left the antigen specificity of expanded peripheral T cells undetermined.

Between the trimmed V and J ends, which lost 4 bases and 4 bases, there was a span of 10 bases. This CDR3 has 13 residues. The germline V gene encodes CDR1 SEHNR and CDR2 FQNEAQ (reference sequence). Worth noting for this clone: Its antigen remains unidentified.

The protocol was immunoSEQ multiplex PCR, while the TCRdb copy is restricted to in-frame clones and leaves out a portion. The sample consists of some 60,000 clones, roughly 84% of them appearing once. The V gene is TRBV7-9, the J gene TRBJ1-1; D unclear. This TCR derives from an adult with an advanced solid tumor such as melanoma, head and neck, liver or kidney cancer. Sequenced material: CD4+ or CD8+ T cells sorted from blood, taken in a trial of the OX40 agonist ivuxolimab. The CDR3 bases are TGTGCCAGCAGCTCCGAGGGAGGCACTGAAGCTTTCTTT. It encodes CASSSEGGTEAFF.